This T cell receptor (beta chain) was found in a study of cytomegalovirus exposure and HLA in healthy donors. Study information: A subsequent analysis stated that the roughly 130 validation repertoires were run on the same platform as the 600 to 750 first-cohort repertoires. Study conclusions and caveats: A few chains tied to CMV proved CMV antigen-specific in vitro.

There are 14 residues in the CDR3. Germline loops: CDR1 SGHDT, CDR2 YYEEEE. The V gene lost 4 bases and the J gene lost 1 base, with 8 bases spanning the gap. A note on this clone: Its antigen is still unknown.

Profiling relied on immunoSEQ multiplex PCR, and the TCRdb table lists in-frame clones only, not all of them. The sample has roughly 180,000 clones, around nine tenths seen once. The chain carries TRBV5-6 and TRBJ2-2; D is unclear. The specimen sequenced was PBMCs. The source is a man aged 25 to 45 in good health and CMV-seropositive. Here the CDR3 reads CASSIRQNTGELFF. Here the CDR3 DNA reads TGTGCCAGCAGCATCCGACAGAACACCGGGGAGCTGTTTTTT. The complete variable domain, with remaining parts taken from reference TRBV5-6 and TRBJ2-2, reads DAGVTQSPTHLIKTRGQQVTLRCSPKSGHDTVSWYQQALGQGPQFIFQYYEEEERQRGNFPDRFSGHQFPNYSSELNVNALLLGDSALYLCASSIRQNTGELFFGEGSRLTVL.